The 18 T cell receptor beta chains presented below share a single source sample, sequenced in a study of follicular helper T cells after annual influenza vaccination. Produced via immunoSEQ multiplex PCR; TCRdb's table is partial and in-frame only. This table holds about 11,000 clones, roughly 82% found once. Sequencing was performed on CXCR5- memory CD4+ T cells sorted from blood, taken 6 weeks after influenza vaccination. The receptors were gathered from an adult who received the influenza vaccine.

This clone was seen only a few times. This rearrangement joins TRBV30 to TRBJ1-1; D gene ambiguous. CDR3 size: 14 residues. Germline V CDR1 and CDR2: GTSNPN, SVGIG (reference sequence). Between the trimmed V and J ends, which lost 2 bases and 0 bases, there was a span of 10 bases. Written as DNA, the CDR3 is TGTGCCTGGAGTTTTGGCGGTATGAACACTGAAGCTTTCTTT. Residues: CAWSFGGMNTEAFF.

The V gene is TRBV5-5, the J gene TRBJ1-1; possibly TRBD1 for D (5 bases). The germline gives CDR1 SGHKS, CDR2 YYEKEE (reference sequence). The V and J ends lost 2 bases and 1 base respectively, with 9 bases between them. The CDR3 spans 14 residues. CDR3 in amino acids: CASSFVQANTEAFF. The CDR3 nucleotides are TGTGCCAGCAGCTTCGTACAGGCGAACACTGAAGCTTTCTTT.

This rearrangement joins TRBV5-1 to TRBJ2-7, with 11 bases aligning to TRBD1. The V gene's germline CDR1 is SGHRS and CDR2 YFSETQ. J gave up 2 bases and V 3 bases, and 1 base lay outside the gene matches. The CDR3 consists of 14 residues. CDR3: CASSSGQGAYEQYF. In DNA form, the CDR3 reads TGCGCCAGCAGCTCGGGACAGGGGGCCTACGAGCAGTACTTC.

The CDR3 region is CASSLVAGRSTEAFF. The CDR3 bases are TGTGCCAGCAGCTTAGTTGCGGGGCGGAGCACTGAAGCTTTCTTT. The chain is built from TRBV7-2 and TRBJ1-1; a weak D match, TRBD1 (5 bases). The CDR3 loop spans 15 amino acids. Germline lookup yields CDR1 SGHTA and CDR2 FQGNSA. V lost 1 base, J lost 4 bases, and 13 bases lay in between.

V and J are TRBV7-2 and TRBJ2-1; D remains ambiguous. The germline gives CDR1 SGHTA, CDR2 FQGNSA. The CDR3 runs 14 residues. Deletions cut 2 bases from V and 4 bases from J, with 9 bases between. The CDR3 sequence: CASSLFGVYNEQFF. In nucleotides, the CDR3 is TGTGCCAGCAGCTTATTTGGGGTATACAATGAGCAGTTCTTC.

The chain employs TRBV30 and TRBJ1-2; perhaps TRBD1 as D (6 bases). Germline V gene data show CDR1 as GTSNPN and CDR2 as SVGIG (reference sequence). The CDR3 consists of 13 residues. The ends were cut back, 2 bases at V and 3 bases at J, with 10 bases in the middle. The CDR3 here is CAWSSRTDYGYTF. Here the CDR3 DNA reads TGTGCCTGGAGTAGTCGGACAGACTATGGCTACACCTTC.

This clone was recorded a few times. V usage is TRBV6-6 and J usage is TRBJ1-2, with no clear D. The V gene lost 6 bases and the J gene lost 2 bases, with 10 bases spanning the gap. The CDR3 runs 13 residues. Germline values: CDR1 MNHNY, CDR2 SVGAGI (reference sequence). CDR3 sequence reads: CASRPTENYGYTF. The CDR3 bases are TGTGCCAGCAGGCCGACTGAGAACTATGGCTACACCTTC.

The rearrangement links TRBV25-1 to TRBJ2-5; D call uncertain. The CDR3 is 15 amino acids. Trimming shortened V by 4 bases and J by 1 base, and 13 bases separated the two germline ends. CDR1 and CDR2 (germline): MGHDK, SYGVNS. The CDR3, as DNA: TGTGCCAGCAGTGCCCCGAAGGGATTCCAAGAGACCCAGTACTTC. Amino acids: CASSAPKGFQETQYF.

The V and J genes are TRBV7-9 and TRBJ2-5, with a weak D call TRBD2 (5 bases). V shed 2 bases and J shed 1 base, with 11 bases lying between them. Germline V gene sequence: CDR1 SEHNR, CDR2 FQNEAQ (reference sequence). The CDR3 runs 15 residues. CDR3 amino acids: CASSLWGTSQETQYF. CDR3 nucleotides: TGTGCCAGCAGCTTATGGGGAACTAGCCAAGAGACCCAGTACTTC. The full variable domain, its missing parts supplied by reference TRBV7-9 and TRBJ2-5, is DTGVSQNPRHKITKRGQNVTFRCDPISEHNRLYWYRQTLGQGPEFLTYFQNEAQLEKSRLLSDRFSAERPKGSFSTLEIQRTEQGDSAMYLCASSLWGTSQETQYFGPGTRLLVL.

The chain uses TRBV5-8 and TRBJ2-5, with D possibly TRBD2 on 6 matching bases. Germline-derived CDR1 and CDR2 are SGHTS and YDEGEE. The CDR3 runs 14 residues. Trimming removed 2 bases from V and 5 bases from J, with 13 bases in between. Here the CDR3 reads CASSLAGTGETQYF. The CDR3, as DNA: TGTGCCAGCAGCTTAGCCGGGACTGGGGAGACCCAGTACTTC. The full variable domain, with the rest looked up from reference TRBV5-8 and TRBJ2-5, is EAGVTQSPTHLIKTRGQQATLRCSPISGHTSVYWYQQALGLGLQFLLWYDEGEERNRGNFPPRFSGRQFPNYSSELNVNALELEDSALYLCASSLAGTGETQYFGPGTRLLVL.

This chain connects TRBV6-9 to TRBJ2-3; 8 positions agree with TRBD1. This CDR3 spans 11 amino acids. V was clipped by 9 bases and J by 6 bases; unmatched bases: 2. CDR1 is MNHGY, CDR2 SVAAGI, per germline. The CDR3 reads CASRQGDTQYF. DNA of the CDR3: TGTGCCAGTCGACAGGGGGATACGCAGTATTTT.

The rearrangement uses TRBV9 and TRBJ1-2; D might be TRBD1 (6 bases). The V end lost 1 base, the J end lost 5 bases, and 15 bases lay between the germline ends. CDR1 SGDLS and CDR2 YYNGEE come from the germline V gene. The length of the CDR3 is 15 residues. CDR3 sequence: CASSVSGTNEYGYTF. CDR3 in DNA: TGTGCCAGCAGCGTATCCGGGACAAACGAGTATGGCTACACCTTC.

This chain uses TRBV9 with TRBJ1-1, with D possibly being TRBD1 (6 bases). V lost 4 bases, J lost 2 bases, and 15 bases lay in between. The CDR3 consists of 15 residues. From germline, CDR1 is SGDLS and CDR2 YYNGEE. CDR3 nucleotides: TGTGCCAGCAGCCCTCCCGGGACATTCAACACTGAAGCTTTCTTT. Its protein is CASSPPGTFNTEAFF.

This clone was counted once. This chain connects TRBV11-2 to TRBJ2-5, with a tentative D call TRBD2 (5 bases). This CDR3 has 14 amino acids. Germline V gene sequence: CDR1 SGHAT, CDR2 FQNNGV. With 2 bases removed from V and 2 bases from J, the gap between germline ends came to 9 bases. CDR3 DNA sequence: TGTGCCAGCAGCTTAAATGGAGGTCAAGAGACCCAGTACTTC. Its protein is CASSLNGGQETQYF.

This clone was detected only a few times. The V gene is TRBV10-3, the J gene TRBJ1-6; 8 nucleotides align to TRBD1. The germline V gene encodes CDR1 ENHRY and CDR2 SYGVKD. The ends lost 2 bases at V and 9 bases at J; junction bases unmatched: 6. This CDR3 has 15 residues. The CDR3 DNA reads TGTGCCATCAGTGAGGGACAGGGCCGCAGTTCACCCCTCCACTTT. As protein: CAISEGQGRSSPLHF.

The gene calls are TRBV5-1 and TRBJ2-1, with 8 bases that match TRBD1. The CDR3 loop spans 16 amino acids. Germline lookup yields CDR1 SGHRS and CDR2 YFSETQ. The V segment lost 2 bases and the J segment 1 base; nucleotides outside the gene matches: 5. CDR3 nucleotide sequence: TGCGCCAGCAGCTTCTCGGGACAGGCTTCCTACAATGAGCAGTTCTTC. The encoded protein is CASSFSGQASYNEQFF.

The chain joins TRBV6-1 to TRBJ2-3; TRBD2 matches 10 bases. Trimming cost V 6 bases and J 5 bases; bases outside gene matches: 5. From germline, CDR1 is MNHNS and CDR2 SASEGT. The CDR3 has 14 amino acids. DNA for the CDR3: TGTGCCAGCAGGAGTAGCGGGAGGTTAGATACGCAGTATTTT. Translating it yields CASRSSGRLDTQYF.

The V call is TRBV21-1, the J call TRBJ2-7; the table's D call, TRBD2, was not checked against the DNA. TRBV21-1 is an annotated pseudogene. There are 13 residues in the CDR3. The CDR3 here is CASSNRDPYEQYF. The CDR3 DNA is TGTGCCAGCAGCAACCGGGATCCATACGAGCAGTACTTC.